This entry describes one T cell receptor (beta chain). Its target antigen remains unknown. Nothing much larger sits one base from this clone, and base qualities are not available. This entry is derived from a study of T-cell memory formation after mild COVID-19 (dated by TCRdb to 2020 to 2022). Concerning the study at large: TCR sequence clusters from the two donors were found to be largely donor specific. In a couple of donors, T-cell clones that expanded and contracted after mild COVID-19 were tracked by sequencing TCRalpha and TCRbeta repertoires over time. Two young, previously healthy adult volunteers, one female and one male, were included in the cohort.

CDR1 and CDR2 (WNHNN, SYGVQD) derive from the germline V gene (reference sequence). From cysteine to phenylalanine, the CDR3 is 14 amino acids long. CDR3 DNA is the only sequence kept; it has 42 bases, read in frame from the first base. V is clipped by 4 bases and J by 1 base, and the sequence between their germline boundaries is 10 bases long. Overall study outcomes, separate from this receptor: Some responding clones were detected in pre-infection memory, suggesting pre-existing cross-reactive memory T cells joined the SARS-CoV-2 response. SARS-CoV-2 specificity of the second-wave clones peaking on day 37 was not confirmed. Only two mild cases were covered by the study, and larger cohorts that include severe cases with pre-infection samples were considered necessary. Clones that contracted from day 15 to 85 showed balanced CD4/CD8 phenotypes, whereas a second wave of clones that expanded from day 15 to 37 leaned towards CD4+. Contracting CD4+ clones appeared mostly in the CM and EM memory subsets, whereas CD8+ clones were enriched in EMRA.

The sample was run on an Illumina NovaSeq 6000. Using 5'RACE with constant-segment primers, TCRalpha and TCRbeta cDNA libraries were constructed, with sample barcodes and unique molecular identifiers added in the process. Trizol reagent was used to extract RNA from every sample. Amplification of the libraries took two PCR steps, and the second step added a second sample barcode plus Illumina TruSeq adapters. Sequencing of libraries was performed on an Illumina NovaSeq with 2 x 150 bp paired-end reads. Processing in the source paper ran as follows. The reads were demultiplexed and collapsed into UMI-guided consensus sequences using migec v1.2.7. Using mixcr v2.1.11, the UMI consensuses were aligned to TRA and TRB V and J templates and assembled into clonotypes. A clonotype was counted as expanded or contracted only when both edgeR and NoisET called the clonotype significant, with the noise models trained on biological replicates. For edgeR calls, the thresholds were a false discovery rate-adjusted p below 0.01 and a log2 fold-change of 1. PCA with hierarchical clustering of max-normalized trajectories of the 1000 most abundant clonotypes was used as exploratory dynamics analysis. The CD4 or CD8 phenotype of responding clones was assigned using the separately sequenced CD4+ and CD8+ repertoires. TCRdb trimmed the raw reads at Q25, called clones with MiXCR and kept productive beta chains. Rows are combined by CDR3 protein, so each entry shows the most common genes and DNA. The V and J calls and clone size are TCRdb's, not the authors'. Here the sample has 260,000 or so distinct CDR3 sequences; approximately 16% occur a single time. Approximately 20% of the sample comes from the top ten.

Ficoll-Paque density gradient centrifugation was the method used to isolate PBMCs. Sequenced input: PBMCs or a T cell subset sorted from them (not recorded which). The chain is assembled from TRBV10-1 and TRBJ2-5, with the D gene not clear enough to name. The receptor was isolated from a man aged 18 to 30 who had mild COVID-19 (a few samples of this study predate the infection). The sample titles of this study are shuffled in the database, so cell type and time point are left out; the donor was told from shared clones. The nucleotide sequence reads TGCGCCAGCAGTGGAGGCGGAACCCAAGAGACCCAGTACTTC. This encodes CASSGGGTQETQYF.